This T cell receptor beta chain was identified during a study of CD8+ T cells in alopecia areata. Treatment given: oral pan-JAK inhibitor, 5-10 mg twice daily. The V and J ends lost 6 bases and 5 bases, in that order; junction bases with no gene match: 2. The CDR3 is 13 residues long. From germline, CDR1 is MNHEY and CDR2 SMNVEV (reference sequence). After isolation, RNA underwent reverse transcription to generate cDNA as the sequencing template. The data were produced by immunoSEQ multiplex PCR, yet TCRdb's version contains in-frame clones alone and is incomplete. The data show over 150,000 clones, roughly 61% seen once.

The sample here was CD8+ T cells sorted from blood, taken at week 24, from a patient treated with tofacitinib. This sequence was found in a human donor with alopecia areata. V and J are TRBV27 and TRBJ1-5; 9 nucleotides align to TRBD1. The CDR3: CASRRDRDQPQHF. CDR3 bases: TGTGCCAGCAGGCGGGACAGGGATCAGCCCCAGCATTTT.